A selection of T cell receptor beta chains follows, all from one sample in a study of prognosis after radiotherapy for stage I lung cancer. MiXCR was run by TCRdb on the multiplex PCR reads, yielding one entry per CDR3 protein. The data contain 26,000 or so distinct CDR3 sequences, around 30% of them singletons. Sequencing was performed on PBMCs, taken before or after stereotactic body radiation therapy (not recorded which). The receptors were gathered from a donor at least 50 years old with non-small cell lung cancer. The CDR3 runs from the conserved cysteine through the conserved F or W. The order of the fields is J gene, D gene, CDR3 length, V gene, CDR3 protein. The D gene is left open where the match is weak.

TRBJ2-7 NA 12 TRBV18 CASSPLGSEQYF
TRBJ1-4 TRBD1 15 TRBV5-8 CASSFPGQDNEKLFF
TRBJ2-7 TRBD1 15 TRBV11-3 CASSPTGTAIYEQYF
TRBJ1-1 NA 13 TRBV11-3 CASSSQINTEAFF
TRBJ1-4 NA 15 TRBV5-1 CASSLGDGPNEKLFF
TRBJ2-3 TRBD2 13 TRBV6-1 CASRFGTSGLQYF
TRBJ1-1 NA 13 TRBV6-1 CASIPALIGEAFF
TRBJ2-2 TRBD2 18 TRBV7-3 CASSFPWGTRGTIGELFF
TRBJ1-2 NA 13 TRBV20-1 CSARDQVNYGYTF
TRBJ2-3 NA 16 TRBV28 CASSLGAGAGTDTQYF
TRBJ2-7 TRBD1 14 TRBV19 CASSSRDRYYEQYF
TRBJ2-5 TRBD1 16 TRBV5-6 CASSFHRGRFQETQYF
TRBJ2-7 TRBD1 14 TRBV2 CASRNPGTASRSYF
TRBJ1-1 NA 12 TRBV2 CASSEVRTEAFF
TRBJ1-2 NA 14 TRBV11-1 CASSPLTAAGSYTF
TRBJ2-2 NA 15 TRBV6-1 CASSESGALAGELFF
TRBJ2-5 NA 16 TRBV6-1 CASSEGVHGGQETQYF
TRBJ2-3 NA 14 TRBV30 CAWRRDIGTDTQYF
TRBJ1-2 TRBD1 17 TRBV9 CASSVNRETGEIDGYTF
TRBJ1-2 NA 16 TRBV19 CASSMASWAFVHGYTF
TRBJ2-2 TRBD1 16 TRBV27 CASSPTGDRPTGELFF
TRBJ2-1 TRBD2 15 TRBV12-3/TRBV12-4 CASSQGLAGGNEQFF
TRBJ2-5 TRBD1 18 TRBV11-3 CASSPPVSGGSMGETQYF
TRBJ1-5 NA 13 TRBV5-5 CASSLAEGQPQHF
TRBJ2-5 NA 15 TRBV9 CASSPGGVGQETQYF
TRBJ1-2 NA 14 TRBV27 CASSPRTFRYGYTF
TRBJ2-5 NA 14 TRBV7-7 CASSLGGNGETQYF
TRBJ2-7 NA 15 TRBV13 CASSAPNVPSYEQYF
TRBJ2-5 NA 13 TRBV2 CASSLGEVETQYF
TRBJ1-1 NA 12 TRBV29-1 CSACRLGTEAFF
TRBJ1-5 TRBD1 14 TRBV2 CASRKGTGNQPQHF
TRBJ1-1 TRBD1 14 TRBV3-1 CASSLRGGGREAFF
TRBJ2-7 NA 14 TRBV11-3 CASSLGPGDDEQYF
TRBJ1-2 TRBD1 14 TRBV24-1 CATSDLGTGVGYTF
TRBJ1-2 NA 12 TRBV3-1 CASSQGTYGYTF
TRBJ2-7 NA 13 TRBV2 CASTLTPSYEQYF
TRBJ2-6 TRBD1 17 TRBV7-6 CASSLGTGGSLANVLTF